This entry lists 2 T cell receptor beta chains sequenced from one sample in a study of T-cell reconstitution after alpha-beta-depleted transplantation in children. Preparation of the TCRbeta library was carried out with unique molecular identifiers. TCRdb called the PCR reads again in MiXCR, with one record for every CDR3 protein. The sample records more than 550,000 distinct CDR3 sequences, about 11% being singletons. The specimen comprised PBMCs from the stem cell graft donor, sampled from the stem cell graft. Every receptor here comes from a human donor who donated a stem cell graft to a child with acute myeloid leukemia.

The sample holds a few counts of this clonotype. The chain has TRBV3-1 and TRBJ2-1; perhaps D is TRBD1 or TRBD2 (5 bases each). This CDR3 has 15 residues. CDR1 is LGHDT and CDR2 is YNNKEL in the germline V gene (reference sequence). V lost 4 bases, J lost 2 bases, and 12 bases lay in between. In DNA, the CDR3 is TGTGCCAGCAGCCGAACGGGGCCAACCTACAATGAGCAGTTCTTC. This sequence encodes CASSRTGPTYNEQFF.

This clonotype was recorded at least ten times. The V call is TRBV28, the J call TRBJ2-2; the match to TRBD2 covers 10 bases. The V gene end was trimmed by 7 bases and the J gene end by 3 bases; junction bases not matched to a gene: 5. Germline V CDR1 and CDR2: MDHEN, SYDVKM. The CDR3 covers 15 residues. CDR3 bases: TGTGCCAGCACCGGACTAGCGGCTTACACCGGGGAGCTGTTTTTT. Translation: CASTGLAAYTGELFF.